One and the same sample provided the 29 T cell receptor beta chains below, sequenced in a study of cytomegalovirus exposure and HLA in healthy donors. In the PCR, 60 Vbeta and 13 Jbeta primers were used. Here immunoSEQ multiplex PCR was the method, and the copy in TCRdb shows in-frame clones only, minus some. This repertoire shows tens of thousands of clones, 77% found once; its top ten account for 2.5% to 3%. The sample consisted of PBMCs. These receptors were taken from a man aged 45-60 years in good health and CMV-seropositive.

V is TRBV11-3 and J is TRBJ2-7, with 9 bases lining up with TRBD2. The CDR3 contains 14 residues. V trimming: 6 bases; J trimming: 2 bases; junction bases outside the gene matches: 5. Germline V gene lookup returns CDR1 SGHNT and CDR2 YENEEA. The CDR3 sequence: CASSRTSGPYEQYF. The CDR3, as DNA: TGTGCCAGCAGTCGTACTAGCGGGCCCTACGAGCAGTACTTC.

The chain employs TRBV11-2 and TRBJ2-7; D call uncertain. The germline CDR1 and CDR2 sequences are SGHAT and FQNNGV. Trimming cost V 4 bases and J 2 bases, with 12 bases left between them. This CDR3 is built from 14 residues. CDR3 amino acids: CASSSLQNTYEQYF. CDR3 coding DNA: TGTGCCAGCAGCTCCCTCCAGAATACCTACGAGCAGTACTTC.

The chain couples TRBV4-1 to TRBJ1-1; TRBD1 agrees at 8 bases. Trimming removed 4 bases from V and 2 bases from J; junction bases left unmatched: 18. This CDR3 spans 19 amino acids. Germline V CDR1 and CDR2: MGHRA, YSYEKL. CDR3 in amino acids: CASSPQGSRQGISNTEAFF. In DNA form, the CDR3 reads TGCGCCAGCAGCCCTCAGGGGTCCAGACAGGGGATTTCAAACACTGAAGCTTTCTTT.

The CDR3 region has the DNA TGTGCCAGCAGCTTGGTCGGGATGAACACTGAAGCTTTCTTT. Amino acids: CASSLVGMNTEAFF. The chain combines TRBV5-4 with TRBJ1-1, with no clear D. The CDR3 totals 14 residues. Germline V gene lookup returns CDR1 SGHNT and CDR2 YYREEE (reference sequence). V shed 0 bases and J shed 0 bases, with 6 bases lying between them.

The CDR3 DNA reads as TGTGCCAGCAGCTTCTCTGACTTCCAGGGGAGTAACTATGGCTACACCTTC. Translation gives CASSFSDFQGSNYGYTF. This chain uses TRBV7-9 with TRBJ1-2; maybe TRBD1 (6 bases). CDR3 length: 17 residues. V dropped 3 bases and J dropped 1 base, with 18 bases sitting between them. Per germline, CDR1 SEHNR and CDR2 FQNEAQ (reference sequence).

The chain couples TRBV2 to TRBJ2-2; D not resolved. The germline V gene encodes CDR1 SNHLY and CDR2 FYNNEI. The CDR3 is 14 residues long. With 1 base removed from V and 3 bases from J, the gap between germline ends came to 6 bases. In DNA form, the CDR3 reads TGTGCCAGCAGTGAAGACAGATACACCGGGGAGCTGTTTTTT. Its translation is CASSEDRYTGELFF.

The V and J genes are TRBV7-3 and TRBJ2-2, with a possible D match to TRBD2 (5 bases). CDR1 is SGHTA, CDR2 FQGTGA, per germline. The V end lost 0 bases, the J end lost 3 bases, and 8 bases lay between the germline ends. There are 15 residues in the CDR3. This CDR3 is CASSLTSGDTGELFF. CDR3 in DNA: TGTGCCAGCAGCTTAACCTCCGGGGACACCGGGGAGCTGTTTTTT.

The gene calls are TRBV27 and TRBJ1-2; D gene uncertain. CDR1 is MNHEY and CDR2 is SMNVEV in the germline V gene (reference sequence). The length of the CDR3 is 13 residues. V was cut by 2 bases and J by 2 bases, with 6 bases left in between. CDR3 region: CASSLMRNYGYTF. CDR3 DNA: TGTGCCAGCAGTTTAATGCGGAACTATGGCTACACCTTC.

The chain uses TRBV18 and TRBJ1-1; no reliable D call. CDR1 and CDR2 (germline): KGHSH, LQKENI. V lost 1 base, J lost 3 bases, and 6 bases lay in between. The CDR3 consists of 13 residues. The CDR3 DNA is TGTGCCAGCTCACCACGGCTGGACACTGAAGCTTTCTTT. It specifies CASSPRLDTEAFF. The full variable domain, its missing parts supplied by reference TRBV18 and TRBJ1-1, is NAGVMQNPRHLVRRRGQEARLRCSPMKGHSHVYWYRQLPEEGLKFMVYLQKENIIDESGMPKERFSAEFPKEGPSILRIQQVVRGDSAAYFCASSPRLDTEAFFGQGTRLTVV.

This clone qualifies as medium-sized (0.01 to 0.1%). Here the CDR3 reads CASSLEGADTEAFF. Written as DNA, the CDR3 is TGTGCCAGCAGCTTAGAAGGGGCGGACACTGAAGCTTTCTTT. J is TRBJ1-1 and V is TRBV11-2; D perhaps matches TRBD1 (5 bases). The CDR3 spans 14 residues. Germline loops: CDR1 SGHAT, CDR2 FQNNGV. V gave up 0 bases and J gave up 3 bases, with 8 bases separating them.

CDR3 in amino acids: CAISESDFTDTQYF. The CDR3 DNA reads as TGTGCCATCAGTGAGTCGGACTTCACAGATACGCAGTATTTT. This sequence joins TRBV10-3 and TRBJ2-3, with D tentatively TRBD2 (5 bases). This CDR3 comprises 14 residues. The V and J ends lost 0 bases and 2 bases respectively, with 6 bases between them. Germline V gene lookup returns CDR1 ENHRY and CDR2 SYGVKD.

This clone occurred a few times. The chain carries TRBV29-1 and TRBJ2-2; perhaps TRBD1 as D (6 bases). CDR1 SQVTM and CDR2 ANQGSEA come from the germline V gene. The CDR3 is 15 residues long. V was pared by 4 bases and J by 0 bases, with 12 bases between. CDR3 loop: CSVGPRQANTGELFF. The CDR3, as DNA: TGCAGCGTTGGCCCCCGACAGGCGAACACCGGGGAGCTGTTTTTT.

This chain links TRBV9 with TRBJ1-1, with TRBD1 matching 8 bases. Per germline, CDR1 SGDLS and CDR2 YYNGEE. The CDR3 loop spans 15 amino acids. V dropped 5 bases and J dropped 4; count of bases not matched to a gene: 10. The CDR3 spells CASSRPTGALTEAFF. DNA for the CDR3: TGTGCCAGCAGTAGGCCGACAGGGGCCCTCACTGAAGCTTTCTTT.

The CDR3 sequence: CASSQGLGYEQYF. The CDR3 DNA follows: TGCGCCAGCAGCCAAGGGCTAGGCTACGAGCAGTACTTC. This chain joins TRBV4-1 and TRBJ2-7; D gene uncertain. Germline V gives CDR1 MGHRA, CDR2 YSYEKL. This CDR3 has 13 amino acids. V shed 1 base and J shed 3 bases, with 7 bases lying between them.

The chain combines TRBV6-1 with TRBJ2-1; D remains unclear. Germline V gene lookup returns CDR1 MNHNS and CDR2 SASEGT. V gave up 0 bases and J gave up 8 bases, with 17 bases separating them. The CDR3 spans 16 residues. CDR3 residues: CASSEAFISTVHEQFF. The DNA of the CDR3 is TGTGCCAGCAGTGAAGCGTTCATCTCCACAGTCCATGAGCAGTTCTTC.

V usage is TRBV6-4 and J usage is TRBJ2-2, with D uncertain. There are 14 residues in the CDR3. Germline V CDR1 and CDR2: MRHNA, SNTAGT. Trimming removed 5 bases at V and 6 bases at J, with 13 bases between. The CDR3: CASSLFIVPGELFF. In DNA form, the CDR3 reads TGTGCCAGCAGTTTATTTATAGTCCCCGGGGAGCTGTTTTTT.

This clone was observed a few times. The rearrangement links TRBV11-2 to TRBJ1-1; TRBD1 aligns across 7 bases. The CDR3 is 14 residues long. Germline V gene data show CDR1 as SGHAT and CDR2 as FQNNGV. The trim removed 4 bases at V and 3 bases at J, leaving 5 bases unmatched. The CDR3 DNA follows: TGTGCCAGCAGCTCTCTACAGGGGTACACTGAAGCTTTCTTT. Protein product: CASSSLQGYTEAFF. Full variable domain (missing parts from reference TRBV11-2 and TRBJ1-1): EAGVAQSPRYKIIEKRQSVAFWCNPISGHATLYWYQQILGQGPKLLIQFQNNGVVDDSQLPKDRFSAERLKGVDSTLKIQPAKLEDSAVYLCASSSLQGYTEAFFGQGTRLTVV.

CDR3 sequence reads: CASSLLTSGKDTQYF. The CDR3 DNA reads as TGTGCCAGCAGCTTATTGACTAGCGGGAAAGATACGCAGTATTTT. This chain uses TRBV7-9 with TRBJ2-3; 11 positions agree with TRBD2. The CDR3 runs 15 residues. V gave up 2 bases and J gave up 5 bases; unmatched junction bases: 3. Germline assignment: CDR1 SEHNR and CDR2 FQNEAQ (reference sequence).

This chain joins TRBV6-4 and TRBJ2-2; D perhaps matches TRBD2 (6 bases). The germline V and J ends were trimmed by 0 bases and 5 bases, with 13 bases remaining between them. CDR1 is MRHNA and CDR2 is SNTAGT in the germline V gene. This CDR3 is built from 16 residues. The CDR3 DNA reads as TGTGCCAGCAGTGACTCCGGCCCCCGGGAGACCGGGGAGCTGTTTTTT. This sequence encodes CASSDSGPRETGELFF.

This chain uses TRBV30 with TRBJ1-1; D unresolved. The V and J ends lost 4 bases and 0 bases respectively, with 9 bases between them. Germline V gene data show CDR1 as GTSNPN and CDR2 as SVGIG (reference sequence). This CDR3 is built from 13 residues. The CDR3 is CAWKSGMNTEAFF. Here the CDR3 DNA reads TGTGCCTGGAAATCGGGGATGAACACTGAAGCTTTCTTT.

This chain uses TRBV7-2 with TRBJ1-2; D remains ambiguous. The V and J ends lost 3 bases and 7 bases respectively, with 15 bases between them. Germline V gives CDR1 SGHTA, CDR2 FQGNSA. This CDR3 comprises 14 residues. CDR3: CASSFLGRGSGYTF. The CDR3 bases are TGTGCCAGCAGCTTTCTAGGAAGAGGTAGTGGCTACACCTTC.

The chain links TRBV7-2 to TRBJ1-1; D gene uncertain. The CDR3 is 14 residues long. The V gene lost 4 bases and the J gene lost 6 bases, with 15 bases spanning the gap. The V gene's germline CDR1 is SGHTA and CDR2 FQGNSA. The CDR3 loop is CASSSVSSLAEAFF. In DNA form, the CDR3 reads TGTGCCAGCAGCTCGGTTTCCTCTCTGGCTGAAGCTTTCTTT.

V usage is TRBV7-2 and J usage is TRBJ2-7; D is undetermined. The V gene's germline CDR1 is SGHTA and CDR2 FQGNSA. This CDR3 region has 15 residues. Trimming pared 1 base from V and 3 bases from J, leaving 13 bases between. For the CDR3, the DNA is TGTGCCAGCAGCTTAGAGCGTGGCCGCAACTACGAGCAGTACTTC. It encodes CASSLERGRNYEQYF.

V and J are TRBV10-3 and TRBJ1-3; D not certain. Deletions cut 5 bases from V and 4 bases from J, with 15 bases between. From germline, CDR1 is ENHRY and CDR2 SYGVKD. The CDR3 extends over 15 amino acids. DNA for the CDR3: TGTGCCATCAGTACCTCCGTTGGCGGGGGAAACACCATATATTTT. Translated, it gives CAISTSVGGGNTIYF.

The chain joins TRBV11-2 to TRBJ2-3; 11 bases align to TRBD2. Germline V CDR1 and CDR2: SGHAT, FQNNGV. The length of the CDR3 is 18 residues. Unmatched junction bases numbered 12, after V lost 3 bases and J lost 4 bases. The CDR3 DNA follows: TGTGCCAGCAGCTTTAGACGCCGTACTAGCGGGAGCGCAGATACGCAGTATTTT. Translation gives CASSFRRRTSGSADTQYF.

The chain carries TRBV30 and TRBJ1-2; 7 nucleotides match TRBD1. Trimming removed 4 bases from V and 8 bases from J; junction bases left unmatched: 10. CDR3 length: 13 amino acids. Germline loops: CDR1 GTSNPN, CDR2 SVGIG (reference sequence). The CDR3 loop is CAWTRGGSRGYTF. In DNA, the CDR3 is TGTGCCTGGACGAGAGGGGGCTCCCGCGGCTACACCTTC. Looking up the rest from reference TRBV30 and TRBJ1-2 gives the full variable domain: SQTIHQWPATLVQPVGSPLSLECTVEGTSNPNLYWYRQAAGRGLQLLFYSVGIGQISSEVPQNLSASRPQDRQFILSSKKLLLSDSGFYLCAWTRGGSRGYTFGSGTRLTVV.

This clone was seen a handful of times. V is TRBV4-2 and J is TRBJ2-7; 7 bases agree with TRBD1. This CDR3 spans 16 amino acids. From germline, CDR1 is LGHNA and CDR2 YNFKEQ. With 4 bases clipped from V and 5 bases from J, the junction kept 14 bases outside the gene matches. CDR3 sequence (DNA): TGTGCCAGCAGCCCCCACCCGTCCGGACAGGCTGACGAGCAGTACTTC. Protein product: CASSPHPSGQADEQYF.

V gene TRBV30 combines with J gene TRBJ1-1; 7 positions match TRBD1. The germline V gene encodes CDR1 GTSNPN and CDR2 SVGIG (reference sequence). There are 15 residues in the CDR3. With 7 bases clipped from V and 4 bases from J, the junction kept 15 bases outside the gene matches. Written as DNA, the CDR3 is TGTGCCTTTCAACCCCGACAGGGTCGGGGCACTGAAGCTTTCTTT. Its translation: CAFQPRQGRGTEAFF.

The chain combines TRBV30 with TRBJ1-2; D unresolved. Germline V gene data show CDR1 as GTSNPN and CDR2 as SVGIG (reference sequence). Trimming left V 4 bases short and J 4 bases short, with 13 bases between. The CDR3 extends over 13 amino acids. The CDR3 loop is CAWMLDSGYGYTF. In DNA, the CDR3 is TGTGCCTGGATGCTAGATTCTGGCTATGGCTACACCTTC.